This section outlines one T cell receptor (beta chain) sequence together with its context. These data come from a study of T cell changes during pregnancy in multiple sclerosis. TCRdb's table, derived via immunoSEQ multiplex PCR, lists solely in-frame clones and lacks some. The sample yields tens of thousands of clones, about 93% seen once. The sequence was obtained from a female donor with multiple sclerosis, enrolled in a pregnancy study. The sample consisted of CD8+ T cells from peripheral blood mononuclear cells, taken in the third trimester of pregnancy.

The CDR3 is CASSLRDRSYSYNEQFF. The CDR3 DNA is TGTGCCAGCAGCTTACGGGACAGGTCATACTCCTACAATGAGCAGTTCTTC. The chain employs TRBV7-6 and TRBJ2-1, with 8 bases aligning to TRBD1. V gave up 2 bases and J gave up 0 bases; unmatched junction bases: 6. The CDR3 covers 17 residues. In germline, CDR1 is SGHVS, CDR2 FNYEAQ.